Following are 24 T cell receptor beta chains from one sample sequenced in a study of radiation and T cells in renal cell carcinoma (dated by TCRdb to about 2020). Library construction relied on the immunoSEQ multiplex PCR assay. Here the immuneACCESS table is served through TCRdb, limited to in-frame sequences with V and J called. Missing clones are a known gap in these copies; in checked studies unresolved V genes cover under half, and the rest lacks a known reason. The sample yields about 130,000 clones; nearly 90% were counted once. The ten largest account for around 12% of the sample. The time point label of this sample denotes: baseline pretreatment blood. Taken with the paper, the label for treatment or condition translates to: 15 Gy SBRT to primary tumor, nephrectomy 4 weeks later. The specimen was blood, collected from a patient whose treatment included radiotherapy and nephrectomy. The source is a woman in her forties or fifties with renal cell carcinoma.

This chain uses TRBV7-2 with TRBJ2-1; 7 nucleotides agree with TRBD2. The germline gives CDR1 SGHTA, CDR2 FQGNSA. This CDR3 contains 18 residues. J gave up 5 bases and V 1 base, and 14 bases lay outside the gene matches. The DNA for the CDR3 is TGTGCCAGCAGCTTAGGCGGGGCAGCGGGACTATTAGACAATGAGCAGTTCTTC. It specifies CASSLGGAAGLLDNEQFF.

This chain uses TRBV7-2 with TRBJ2-5; the match to TRBD2 covers 16 bases. The CDR3 extends over 18 amino acids. CDR1 and CDR2 (germline): SGHTA, FQGNSA. J lost 5 bases, V lost 4 bases, and 10 bases had no gene match. The CDR3 DNA follows: TGTGCCAGCAGCTCTACGGGACTAGCGGGGGGGCCGTGGGAGACCCAGTACTTC. It codes for CASSSTGLAGGPWETQYF.

For this clone: This CDR3 is also generated by other DNA sequences in the sample. The V and J genes are TRBV7-9 and TRBJ2-5; D may match TRBD1 or TRBD2 (6 bases each). This CDR3 has 14 amino acids. Germline V gene sequence: CDR1 SEHNR, CDR2 FQNEAQ (reference sequence). Trimming removed 0 bases from V and 5 bases from J, with 10 bases in between. In DNA form, the CDR3 reads TGTGCCAGCAGCTTAGCGGGGGGCGAGGAGACCCAGTACTTC. Its protein product is CASSLAGGEETQYF.

This clone has only one observation. The rearrangement uses TRBV6-5 and TRBJ2-1; the D gene is possibly TRBD2 (6 bases). V lost 6 bases and J 4 bases, leaving 13 bases between the germline ends. CDR1 and CDR2 (germline): MNHEY, SVGAGI. CDR3 size: 14 residues. This chain's CDR3 is CASSPGTSYNEQFF. In nucleotides, the CDR3 is TGTGCCAGCAGCCCTGGGACTTCGTACAATGAGCAGTTCTTC.

The rearrangement links TRBV15 to TRBJ1-1; perhaps TRBD1 as D (5 bases). Per germline, CDR1 LNHNV and CDR2 YYDKDF (reference sequence). V was trimmed by 8 bases and J by 1 base, leaving 11 bases between them. CDR3 size: 13 residues. CDR3 in amino acids: CATAGRWNTEAFF. CDR3 DNA sequence: TGTGCCACCGCAGGGAGGTGGAACACTGAAGCTTTCTTT.

The chain joins TRBV19 to TRBJ2-6, with D perhaps TRBD2 (6 bases). Germline CDR1 and CDR2: LNHDA and SQIVND (reference sequence). The CDR3 is 18 residues long. The V and J ends lost 0 bases and 2 bases respectively, with 14 bases between them. This CDR3 reads CASSIDGGIRTGANVLTF. The DNA for the CDR3 is TGTGCCAGTAGTATAGATGGAGGGATCAGGACTGGGGCCAACGTCCTGACTTTC.

V and J are TRBV12-5 and TRBJ2-7, with 8 nucleotides matching TRBD1. Germline V CDR1 and CDR2: LGHNT, FRNRAP. The CDR3 contains 14 residues. The V and J ends lost 4 bases and 6 bases, in that order; junction bases with no gene match: 8. The CDR3 sequence: CASGSPAQGGEQYF. For the CDR3, the DNA is TGTGCTAGTGGTTCGCCGGCACAGGGGGGCGAGCAGTACTTC. The entire variable domain, with the rest obtained from reference TRBV12-5 and TRBJ2-7, is as follows: DARVTQTPRHKVTEMGQEVTMRCQPILGHNTVFWYRQTMMQGLELLAYFRNRAPLDDSGMPKDRFSAEMPDATLATLKIQPSEPRDSAVYFCASGSPAQGGEQYFGPGTRLTVT.

The V call is TRBV4-1, the J call TRBJ2-7; D is unresolved. Germline CDR1 is MGHRA and CDR2 is YSYEKL. The CDR3 extends over 12 amino acids. V dropped 0 bases and J dropped 9 bases, with 9 bases sitting between them. As DNA, the CDR3 is TGCGCCAGCAGCCAAGAATCGGCGAGGCAGTACTTC. It is translated as CASSQESARQYF.

The chain links TRBV6-5 to TRBJ2-1, with 7 bases aligning to TRBD2. The CDR3 has 15 amino acids. From germline, CDR1 is MNHEY and CDR2 SVGAGI. V was clipped by 4 bases and J by 4 bases; unmatched bases: 7. The CDR3 is CASSLQRGVYNEQFF. As DNA, the CDR3 is TGTGCCAGCAGTTTACAGCGGGGAGTATACAATGAGCAGTTCTTC.

The rearrangement links TRBV28 to TRBJ1-2; TRBD1 might be the D (6 bases). Looked up from germline, CDR1 is MDHEN and CDR2 is SYDVKM. The CDR3 runs to 15 residues. V gave up 4 bases and J gave up 4 bases, with 16 bases separating them. This CDR3 reads CASSSPQGRRYGYTF. The CDR3, as DNA: TGTGCCAGCAGTTCTCCACAGGGCCGGCGCTATGGCTACACCTTC.

The chain joins TRBV7-6 to TRBJ2-5; TRBD1 matches 8 bases. The CDR3 extends over 11 amino acids. V shed 10 bases and J 5 bases; nucleotides not matched to a gene: 3. Germline V lookup: CDR1 SGHVS, CDR2 FNYEAQ. The CDR3 loop is CATGQGETQYF. CDR3 coding DNA: TGTGCCACCGGACAGGGTGAGACCCAGTACTTC.

In this sample, this clone turned up a few times. The chain has TRBV2 and TRBJ1-2; D call uncertain. CDR3 length: 17 amino acids. V shed 2 bases and J shed 1 base, with 17 bases lying between them. The germline V gene has CDR1 SNHLY and CDR2 FYNNEI. The CDR3 DNA reads TGTGCCAGCAGTGAAATGGGAAGACTAAACATTAACTATGGCTACACCTTC. As protein: CASSEMGRLNINYGYTF.

The V and J genes are TRBV27 and TRBJ1-6; tentatively, D is TRBD1 (5 bases). Germline-derived CDR1 and CDR2 are MNHEY and SMNVEV (reference sequence). The CDR3 spans 14 residues. The V end was cut by 5 bases, the J end by 14 bases, with 19 bases between. The CDR3 is CASSIGTLFGTLHF. In nucleotides, the CDR3 is TGTGCCAGCAGTATCGGGACGCTATTTGGTACCCTCCACTTT.

J is TRBJ1-1 and V is TRBV11-1; D is uncertain. CDR3 size: 13 residues. CDR1 SGHAT and CDR2 FQDESV come from the germline V gene (reference sequence). V was cut by 5 bases and J by 3 bases, with 10 bases left in between. Here the CDR3 DNA reads TGTGCCAGCAGCCCCGTCCAGCACACTGAAGCTTTCTTT. It yields the protein CASSPVQHTEAFF.

The chain employs TRBV5-1 and TRBJ2-7; D is tentatively TRBD1 or TRBD2 (5 bases each). The V gene's germline CDR1 is SGHRS and CDR2 YFSETQ. V lost 1 base and J lost 3, with 14 bases in between. The CDR3 runs to 15 residues. The CDR3, as DNA: TGCGCCAGCAGCTTGTCCGGGGCAGGACTCTACGAGCAGTACTTC. Its protein is CASSLSGAGLYEQYF.

This clone was detected a few times. The chain carries TRBV5-6 and TRBJ1-1; 7 positions match TRBD1. The V segment lost 3 bases and the J segment 11 bases; nucleotides outside the gene matches: 7. Germline V gene data show CDR1 as SGHDT and CDR2 as YYEEEE. This CDR3 has 12 amino acids. The CDR3 DNA reads as TGTGCCAGCAGCTCAGGGGGGGTGGCCGCTTTCTTT. This encodes CASSSGGVAAFF. The full variable domain, with the rest looked up from reference TRBV5-6 and TRBJ1-1, is DAGVTQSPTHLIKTRGQQVTLRCSPKSGHDTVSWYQQALGQGPQFIFQYYEEEERQRGNFPDRFSGHQFPNYSSELNVNALLLGDSALYLCASSSGGVAAFFGQGTRLTVV.

The V and J genes are TRBV7-2 and TRBJ1-1, with a weak D call TRBD1 (6 bases). Between the trimmed V and J ends, which lost 2 bases and 4 bases, there was a span of 11 bases. In germline, CDR1 is SGHTA, CDR2 FQGNSA. The CDR3 is 14 residues long. The CDR3 loop is CASSLTGLVTEAFF. The DNA of the CDR3 is TGTGCCAGCAGCTTAACAGGGTTAGTCACTGAAGCTTTCTTT.

The chain carries TRBV11-1 and TRBJ2-3, with 8 bases lining up with TRBD2. The CDR3 length is 15 residues. The junction had 1 base not matched to a gene; V was cut back by 2 bases and J by 0 bases. Germline V gene lookup returns CDR1 SGHAT and CDR2 FQDESV (reference sequence). The CDR3 loop reads CASSLRLASTDTQYF. DNA of the CDR3: TGTGCCAGCAGCTTACGACTAGCGAGCACAGATACGCAGTATTTT.

Worth noting for this clone: The junction differs from germline at one of its ends, possibly a read error. The rearrangement joins TRBV6-1 to TRBJ2-7; TRBD2 is a possible D gene (5 bases). This CDR3 has 15 amino acids. The germline CDR1 and CDR2 sequences are MNHNS and SASEGT. The CDR3 is CASSQTRGDFTLESF. In DNA, the CDR3 is TGTGCCAGCAGTCAAACTCGGGGAGACTTTACGTTAGAGTCGTTC.

This clone has just a few counts. The gene calls are TRBV5-1 and TRBJ1-1; D gene ambiguous. This CDR3 is built from 15 residues. Germline V lookup: CDR1 SGHRS, CDR2 YFSETQ. Trimming cost V 0 bases and J 5 bases, with 14 bases left between them. CDR3 in amino acids: CASSLETLGITEAFF. CDR3 nucleotides: TGCGCCAGCAGCTTGGAGACATTAGGGATTACTGAAGCTTTCTTT.

This chain connects TRBV6-1 to TRBJ1-2, with D unresolved. The CDR3 spans 13 residues. Trimming removed 2 bases from V and 7 bases from J, with 11 bases in between. Germline V gene lookup returns CDR1 MNHNS and CDR2 SASEGT. CDR3 nucleotide sequence: TGTGCCAGCAGTGAAAGGGTGGCAACTGGCTACACCTTC. It translates to CASSERVATGYTF.

In the case of this clone: The same CDR3 arises from other DNA sequences in this sample as well. The chain links TRBV6-5 to TRBJ1-3; D gene ambiguous. Trimming left V 0 bases short and J 1 base short, with 7 bases between. CDR1 is MNHEY and CDR2 is SVGAGI in the germline V gene. This CDR3 contains 15 residues. DNA of the CDR3: TGTGCCAGCAGTTACTCGAGAGATTCTGGAAACACCATATATTTT. It codes for CASSYSRDSGNTIYF.

The chain couples TRBV11-2 to TRBJ1-1; D remains unclear. The V end was cut by 3 bases, the J end by 2 bases, with 7 bases between. Germline CDR1 reads SGHAT; CDR2 reads FQNNGV. The length of the CDR3 is 13 residues. CDR3 nucleotide sequence: TGTGCCAGCAGCTTTAGCGCAAACACTGAAGCTTTCTTT. It codes for CASSFSANTEAFF.

A note on this clone: Other DNA sequences in this sample translate to the same CDR3. The gene calls are TRBV5-1 and TRBJ2-1; 7 nucleotides agree with TRBD2. Germline CDR1 is SGHRS and CDR2 is YFSETQ. V was pared by 4 bases and J by 0 bases, with 4 bases of the junction left unmatched. This CDR3 spans 15 amino acids. The chain's CDR3 is CASSLGGSSYNEQFF. CDR3 in DNA: TGCGCCAGCAGCCTCGGGGGGAGCTCCTACAATGAGCAGTTCTTC.